This TCR beta chain was obtained from a study of T cell repertoires in cytomegalovirus infection. One entry per CDR3 protein, called by TCRdb with MiXCR from the reads. The table lists 500,000 or so distinct CDR3 sequences, 16% of them singletons. This clonotype occurred many times. This CDR3 has 15 amino acids. Trimming left V 8 bases short and J 3 bases short, with 19 bases between. Germline loops: CDR1 SEHNR, CDR2 FQNEAQ (reference sequence). The sample consisted of CD8+ T cells from PBMCs. This TCR was sampled from a human donor in good health (CMV status not recorded). Some clones in this sample may be carry-over from other donors' samples. The J gene is TRBJ1-1, the V gene TRBV7-9; D might be TRBD1 (6 bases). This chain's CDR3 is CASAPPGGLHTEAFF. The CDR3 DNA reads as TGTGCCAGCGCACCTCCGGGGGGGCTCCACACTGAAGCTTTCTTT.